The T cell receptor beta chain described here comes from a study of spatial heterogeneity in lung cancer. In the study overall: The library had UMIs, and each TCR and UMI pair averaged more than ten raw reads.

As to time point: sample taken at primary tumor resection. Whole RNA, isolated from tumor, nontumor lung or frozen PBMC, was sequenced without prior sorting. Between the trimmed V and J ends, which lost 10 bases and 2 bases, there was a span of 20 bases. The CDR3 is 15 residues long. Germline V gives CDR1 MDHEN, CDR2 SYDVKM. MiXCR, applied by TCRdb to the 5' RACE reads, yields one record per CDR3 protein. The sample holds 22,000 or so distinct CDR3 sequences; 4.6% are singletons and the top ten take 30% to 35%. This clonotype ranks as medium-sized. This chain connects TRBV28 to TRBJ1-2; D might be TRBD1 (5 bases). The receptor was derived from a male donor with early-stage non-small cell lung cancer. The material sequenced was PBMCs, taken at surgery. CDR3 sequence: CATKFTGLTNYGYTF. DNA of the CDR3: TGTGCCACCAAGTTTACGGGACTGACGAACTATGGCTACACCTTC.